This is a list of T cell receptor beta chains from one sample in a study of control samples from healthy donors and cancer patients. The protocol was immunoSEQ multiplex PCR, while the TCRdb copy is restricted to in-frame clones and leaves out a portion. The sample includes 85,000 to 90,000 clones, around 90% of them seen just once. Sequenced: PBMCs. The origin of the receptors is a woman aged 45-65 years with colorectal cancer. Each CDR3 is given with its conserved first and last residue. The D gene is left open where the match is weak. Size is stated for part of the rows, as once, few or many counts, or as a class when the clone is expanded.

V: TRBV21-1; D: NA; size: NA; J: TRBJ1-4; CDR3: CASSYSGTENEKLFF; DNA: TGTGCCAGCAGCTACTCCGGGACAGAAAATGAAAAACTGTTTTTT
V: TRBV5-8; D: NA; size: NA; J: TRBJ1-3; CDR3: CASSLTGRENTIYF; DNA: TGTGCCAGCAGCTTGACAGGGCGGGAAAACACCATATATTTT
V: TRBV2; D: TRBD1; size: NA; J: TRBJ1-6; CDR3: CASALTGGYNSPLHF; DNA: TGTGCCAGCGCATTGACAGGGGGCTATAATTCACCCCTCCACTTT
V: TRBV2; D: TRBD1; size: NA; J: TRBJ2-5; CDR3: CASSGTGVRQETQYF; DNA: TGTGCCAGCAGTGGGACAGGGGTGAGGCAAGAGACCCAGTACTTC
V: TRBV19; D: NA; size: NA; J: TRBJ1-2; CDR3: CASSILRGINYGYTF; DNA: TGTGCCAGTAGTATCCTAAGGGGGATCAACTATGGCTACACCTTC
V: TRBV19; D: TRBD1; size: NA; J: TRBJ1-1; CDR3: CASSIRTGLNTEAFF; DNA: TGTGCCAGTAGTATTCGGACAGGGCTGAACACTGAAGCTTTCTTT
V: TRBV10-3; D: TRBD1; size: NA; J: TRBJ1-2; CDR3: CAISEHDGQATSLRYGYTF; DNA: TGTGCCATCAGTGAGCACGATGGACAGGCGACCTCTCTACGGTATGGCTACACCTTC
V: TRBV19; D: NA; size: NA; J: TRBJ2-2; CDR3: CAPEGHLTGELFF; DNA: TGTGCCCCCGAGGGACACCTCACCGGGGAGCTGTTTTTT
V: TRBV28; D: TRBD1; size: NA; J: TRBJ1-2; CDR3: CASSPSGLQGAGGYTF; DNA: TGTGCCAGCAGTCCATCGGGTTTACAGGGGGCGGGTGGCTACACCTTC
V: TRBV18; D: TRBD1; size: few; J: TRBJ1-3; CDR3: CASSQGTGDSGNTIYF; DNA: TGTGCCAGCTCACAAGGGACAGGGGACTCTGGAAACACCATATATTTT
V: TRBV5-8; D: TRBD2; size: NA; J: TRBJ2-3; CDR3: CASSLAFARGSRAGDTQYF; DNA: TGTGCCAGCAGCTTGGCCTTCGCGCGGGGGAGCCGGGCGGGAGATACGCAGTATTTT
V: TRBV28; D: NA; size: NA; J: TRBJ2-5; CDR3: CASSPTDQKTQYF; DNA: TGTGCCAGCAGTCCGACAGATCAGAAGACCCAGTACTTC
V: TRBV7-9; D: NA; size: few; J: TRBJ1-4; CDR3: CASSSQGLVVEKLFF; DNA: TGTGCCAGCAGCTCGCAGGGCTTGGTTGTAGAAAAACTGTTTTTT
V: TRBV9; D: NA; size: NA; J: TRBJ2-3; CDR3: CASSVKGDPTNTDTQYF; DNA: TGTGCCAGCAGCGTTAAGGGGGACCCAACAAACACAGATACGCAGTATTTT
V: TRBV6-1; D: NA; size: NA; J: TRBJ2-3; CDR3: CASSEVGIGRGTDTQYF; DNA: TGTGCCAGCAGTGAAGTAGGGATTGGGCGGGGCACAGATACGCAGTATTTT
V: TRBV30; D: NA; size: NA; J: TRBJ1-2; CDR3: CACDRKQGLGYGYTF; DNA: TGTGCCTGCGACCGAAAACAGGGACTTGGCTATGGCTACACCTTC
V: TRBV7-2; D: NA; size: NA; J: TRBJ1-2; CDR3: CASSLRTENYGYTF; DNA: TGTGCCAGCAGCTTACGAACAGAGAACTATGGCTACACCTTC
V: TRBV28; D: NA; size: NA; J: TRBJ1-2; CDR3: CASKAGGIRDYGYTF; DNA: TGTGCCAGCAAAGCGGGGGGCATTAGGGACTATGGCTACACCTTC
V: TRBV29-1; D: NA; size: NA; J: TRBJ1-2; CDR3: CSVVGSLNNYGYTF; DNA: TGCAGCGTTGTGGGGAGTTTGAATAACTATGGCTACACCTTC
V: TRBV14; D: TRBD1; size: few; J: TRBJ2-3; CDR3: CASSPWTGGTDTQYF; DNA: TGTGCCAGCAGCCCCTGGACAGGGGGCACAGATACGCAGTATTTT
V: TRBV7-9; D: TRBD1; size: NA; J: TRBJ2-2; CDR3: CASSLGTGVTGELFF; DNA: TGTGCCAGCAGCTTAGGGACAGGGGTTACCGGGGAGCTGTTTTTT
V: TRBV7-6; D: TRBD1; size: NA; J: TRBJ2-1; CDR3: CASSPRRGGQTSYNEQFF; DNA: TGTGCCAGCAGCCCCCGCAGAGGGGGACAGACCTCCTACAATGAGCAGTTCTTC